This TCR beta chain was found in a study of blood T cell repertoires in COVID-19. Across the whole study: Acute and convalescent COVID-19 specimens originated in the United States, Italy and Spain.

Cohort assignment relied on participant-reported clinical history. Two negative PCRs, clearance, or symptom resolution had been documented for recovered Cohort 3 donors. Original data processing: Amplified reference gene primers provided the basis for estimating nucleated cell counts. Data came from immunoSEQ multiplex PCR; TCRdb stores just in-frame clones and leaves some out. V and J calls and clone size follow that table, whereas D and trimming were derived from the DNA. This sample yields 150,000 or so clones, of which about 85% are seen a single time; nearly 8% belongs to the top ten. The CDR3 runs 14 residues. The V gene end was trimmed by 7 bases and the J gene end by 0 bases; junction bases not matched to a gene: 5. Germline V gene lookup returns CDR1 SGHAT and CDR2 FQDESV (reference sequence).

The source of this sequence is a woman in her fifties or sixties who had recovered from COVID-19. The V gene is TRBV11-1, the J gene TRBJ1-1, with 7 nucleotides matching TRBD1. The sequenced sample was PBMCs or T cells enriched from blood (not recorded which). The CDR3 sequence: CASKGTVMNTEAFF. The CDR3 nucleotides read TGTGCCAGCAAGGGGACAGTCATGAACACTGAAGCTTTCTTT.